These 9 T cell receptor beta chains share one sample of origin, sequenced in a study of esophageal squamous cell carcinoma under preoperative chemotherapy. Time point noted: before preoperative PTX-NDP chemotherapy. TCRdb itself ran the PCR reads through MiXCR, one entry per CDR3 protein. This sample has some 16,000 distinct CDR3 sequences; approximately 57% occur once, and the top ten carry roughly 50%. The material was obtained from a patient given preoperative chemotherapy. Receptor source: a human donor with esophageal squamous cell carcinoma. The donor label of this sample is uncertain.

The V and J genes are TRBV10-1 and TRBJ2-2; TRBD2 is a possible D gene (7 bases). In germline, CDR1 is WNHNN, CDR2 SYGVQD (reference sequence). V shed 8 bases and J shed 13 bases, with 17 bases lying between them. The CDR3 loop spans 12 amino acids. The CDR3 region has the DNA TGCGCCAGCGGCGGGAGCACAGGGACGCTGTTTTTT. It codes for CASGGSTGTLFF.

Details on this clonotype: Germline and junction disagree at one end, which may indicate a read error. The genes are TRBV10-3 and TRBJ2-3, with a tentative D call TRBD2 (6 bases). CDR3 size: 13 residues. The V gene's germline CDR1 is ENHRY and CDR2 SYGVKD. The CDR3, as DNA: TGTGCCACGGGGGAGTCTGGCACAGATACGCAGTATTTC. Protein sequence: CATGESGTDTQYF.

In its sample, this clonotype was seen once. At one end the junction does not follow the germline gene, possibly because of a read error. This chain connects TRBV6-5 to TRBJ2-3, with TRBD1 as a possible D gene (6 bases). The CDR3 covers 19 residues. CDR1 and CDR2 from the germline V gene are MNHEY and SVGAGI. The CDR3, as DNA: TGTGCCAGCAGTTACTCAGGCCTGTCGGGGCTGGGGGCCCCAGATACGCAGTATTTC. Its translation: CASSYSGLSGLGAPDTQYF.

This clonotype has only a few counts. The chain couples TRBV6-2 or TRBV6-3 to TRBJ2-4; 9 positions match TRBD1. V lost 1 base, J lost 7 bases, and 5 bases stayed unmatched. This CDR3 is built from 15 residues. CDR1 is MNHEY and CDR2 is SVGEGT in the germline V gene. Here the CDR3 reads CASSYLGQGENIQYF. The CDR3, as DNA: TGTGCCAGCAGTTACTTGGGACAGGGTGAGAACATTCAGTACTTC.

The genes are TRBV6-1 and TRBJ2-6; TRBD2 agrees at 7 bases. The assigned J gene may be wrong: the sequence end matches TRBJ2-5 better. This CDR3 spans 15 amino acids. Germline V gene sequence: CDR1 MNHNS, CDR2 SASEGT. In DNA form, the CDR3 reads TGTGCCAGCAGTGGTTTAGCGGGCCGCGCCTACGTCCAGTACTTC. Translated, it gives CASSGLAGRAYVQYF.

A few counts support this clonotype. The chain carries TRBV6-5 and TRBJ2-3; 7 nucleotides match TRBD2. Germline loops: CDR1 MNHEY, CDR2 SVGAGI. Losses at the gene ends were 6 bases for V and 1 base for J; bases not matched to a gene: 7. CDR3 length equals 15 residues. CDR3 in amino acids: CASSLRGVGTDTQYF. The CDR3 region has the DNA TGTGCCAGCAGCTTACGGGGGGTGGGCACAGATACGCAGTATTTT.

As to this clonotype: An end of the junction differs from the germline gene, which may be a read error. The chain uses TRBV6-5 and TRBJ2-1; 7 bases align to TRBD1. CDR1 is MNHEY, CDR2 SVGAGI, per germline. CDR3 length equals 15 residues. The CDR3 sequence: CANSYGGQAFSEQFF. CDR3 coding DNA: TGTGCCAACAGTTACGGCGGACAGGCCTTCAGTGAGCAGTTTTTT.

The chain carries TRBV6-1 and TRBJ2-1; 8 bases are a match to TRBD2. The ends lost 6 bases at V and 2 bases at J; junction bases unmatched: 6. CDR3 size: 15 residues. Germline assignment: CDR1 MNHNS and CDR2 SASEGT. The CDR3 spells CASSRREGAYNEQFF. The DNA of the CDR3 is TGTGCCAGCAGCCGACGGGAGGGGGCCTACAATGAGCAGTTCTTC.

The chain uses TRBV6-1 and TRBJ2-3; D is possibly TRBD2 (6 bases). In germline, CDR1 is MNHNS, CDR2 SASEGT. This CDR3 spans 16 amino acids. V was shortened by 5 bases and J by 5 bases, with 20 bases between the two germline ends. CDR3 residues: CASSRTGRGAKDTQYF. CDR3 DNA: TGTGCCAGCAGTCGCACGGGGCGGGGCGCCAAAGATACGCAGTATTTT.